These 14 T cell receptor beta chains were all obtained from the same sample, sequenced in a study of cytotoxic CD8 clonotypes in ibrutinib-treated CLL. Sequenced by immunoSEQ multiplex PCR; TCRdb stores in-frame clones only, minus some. This table has over 250,000 clones, approximately 76% appearing once. The sample consisted of PBMCs, taken at disease progression, from a patient treated with ibrutinib. The receptors derive from a human donor with chronic lymphocytic leukemia.

The V and J genes are TRBV6-6 and TRBJ2-2, with D perhaps matching TRBD1 or TRBD2 (6 bases each). Trimming removed 8 bases from V and 2 bases from J, with 18 bases in between. The CDR3 has 16 residues. From germline, CDR1 is MNHNY and CDR2 SVGAGI (reference sequence). This chain's CDR3 is CASSLGGSSNTGELFF. CDR3 nucleotide sequence: TGTGCCAGCTCCCTGGGGGGCTCGTCCAACACCGGGGAGCTGTTTTTT.

With regard to this clone: This same CDR3 is encoded by further DNA sequences in the sample. This rearrangement joins TRBV6-6 to TRBJ2-7; a possible D gene is TRBD2 (6 bases). The CDR3 runs to 13 residues. The V and J ends lost 3 bases and 3 bases respectively, with 9 bases between them. Germline V gives CDR1 MNHNY, CDR2 SVGAGI (reference sequence). Written as DNA, the CDR3 is TGTGCCAGCAGTTATACTAGCAGCTACGAGCAGTACTTC. Its protein product is CASSYTSSYEQYF.

The chain links TRBV6-5 to TRBJ1-2; D perhaps matches TRBD1 (5 bases). Germline V CDR1 and CDR2: MNHEY, SVGAGI. Trimming stripped 4 bases from V and 9 bases from J, with 18 bases between. CDR3 length equals 14 residues. The CDR3 bases are TGTGCCAGCAGTTGGTTAGGGGACCCTATTCGCTACACCTTC. It is translated as CASSWLGDPIRYTF.

Comment on this clone: The same CDR3 is also encoded by other DNA sequences in this sample. The chain recombines TRBV7-9 with TRBJ2-5; D is undetermined. Trimming pared 1 base from V and 5 bases from J, leaving 2 bases between. The CDR3 contains 11 residues. Germline lookup yields CDR1 SEHNR and CDR2 FQNEAQ (reference sequence). CDR3 loop: CASSLVETQYF. Written as DNA, the CDR3 is TGTGCCAGCAGCTTAGTCGAGACCCAGTACTTC. Complete variable domain (other parts from reference TRBV7-9 and TRBJ2-5): DTGVSQNPRHKITKRGQNVTFRCDPISEHNRLYWYRQTLGQGPEFLTYFQNEAQLEKSRLLSDRFSAERPKGSFSTLEIQRTEQGDSAMYLCASSLVETQYFGPGTRLLVL.

V gene TRBV14 combines with J gene TRBJ2-3; D could derive from TRBD1 or TRBD2 (5 bases each). The CDR3 runs 14 residues. CDR1 is SGHDN and CDR2 is FVKESK in the germline V gene. V was trimmed by 4 bases and J by 8 bases, leaving 16 bases between them. Here the CDR3 reads CASSPEGTGGTQYF. As DNA, the CDR3 is TGTGCCAGCAGCCCCGAGGGGACCGGAGGTACGCAGTATTTT.

The chain combines TRBV10-3 with TRBJ2-5; 7 nucleotides align to TRBD2. The trim removed 3 bases at V and 5 bases at J, leaving 9 bases unmatched. This CDR3 is 15 amino acids long. The germline V gene encodes CDR1 ENHRY and CDR2 SYGVKD. The DNA of the CDR3 is TGTGCCATCAGTGAAAAGCGGGACCTCCGGGAGACCCAGTACTTC. It yields the protein CAISEKRDLRETQYF.

This clone has just a few counts. The V gene is TRBV7-8, the J gene TRBJ2-5, with TRBD1 identical over 7 bases. Germline CDR1 SGHVS, CDR2 FQNEAQ. The CDR3 has 15 residues. With V trimmed by 2 bases and J by 2 bases, 5 bases remained unmatched. CDR3 nucleotide sequence: TGTGCCAGCAGCTTAATGCAGGGGGTACAAGAGACCCAGTACTTC. It encodes CASSLMQGVQETQYF.

The chain uses TRBV10-3 and TRBJ1-2; D may be TRBD1 (6 bases). The CDR3 totals 13 residues. Germline lookup yields CDR1 ENHRY and CDR2 SYGVKD. V was trimmed by 6 bases and J by 8 bases, leaving 16 bases between them. Written as DNA, the CDR3 is TGTGCCATCAGGCTGACAGGCCAGCCCGGCTACACCTTC. It yields the protein CAIRLTGQPGYTF.

The chain joins TRBV7-2 to TRBJ2-7, with D tentatively TRBD2 (5 bases). Germline CDR1 reads SGHTA; CDR2 reads FQGNSA. Trimming stripped 5 bases from V and 5 bases from J, with 16 bases between. This CDR3 is 14 amino acids long. The CDR3 spells CASSLGLALNEQYF. DNA for the CDR3: TGTGCCAGCAGCCTCGGGCTAGCCTTGAACGAGCAGTACTTC.

This clone has only one observation. The CDR3 DNA is TGTGCCAGTAGTACGTCTATCCACAGAGGTACGCAGTATTTT. Encoded protein: CASSTSIHRGTQYF. The chain combines TRBV19 with TRBJ2-3; D is ambiguous. The CDR3 runs 14 residues. Deletions cut 4 bases from V and 8 bases from J, with 16 bases between. CDR1 LNHDA and CDR2 SQIVND come from the germline V gene (reference sequence). Looking up the rest from reference TRBV19 and TRBJ2-3 gives the full variable domain: DGGITQSPKYLFRKEGQNVTLSCEQNLNHDAMYWYRQDPGQGLRLIYYSQIVNDFQKGDIAEGYSVSREKKESFPLTVTSAQKNPTAFYLCASSTSIHRGTQYFGPGTRLTVL.

The chain links TRBV7-8 to TRBJ2-1; 7 nucleotides match TRBD1. The CDR3 extends over 15 amino acids. CDR1 SGHVS and CDR2 FQNEAQ come from the germline V gene. V was clipped by 1 base and J by 3 bases; unmatched bases: 3. The CDR3 reads CASSLGRQGYNEQFF. Here the CDR3 DNA reads TGTGCCAGCAGCTTAGGCCGACAGGGCTACAATGAGCAGTTCTTC.

The rearrangement joins TRBV5-1 to TRBJ2-2; 7 bases agree with TRBD2. CDR1 SGHRS and CDR2 YFSETQ come from the germline V gene. The CDR3 loop spans 15 amino acids. J was trimmed by 3 bases and V by 2 bases; bases with no gene match: 4. This chain's CDR3 is CASSFGGGDTGELFF. The CDR3 DNA is TGCGCCAGCAGCTTCGGGGGAGGGGACACCGGGGAGCTGTTTTTT.

The chain links TRBV5-1 to TRBJ2-7; D is uncertain. The CDR3 is 12 residues long. CDR1 and CDR2 from the germline V gene are SGHRS and YFSETQ. V was clipped by 6 bases and J by 6 bases, with 13 bases between them. In DNA form, the CDR3 reads TGCGCCAGCATCAGTTGGGCCGGCGAGCAGTACTTC. This encodes CASISWAGEQYF.

This chain uses TRBV5-4 with TRBJ1-2; D gene ambiguous. The V gene's germline CDR1 is SGHNT and CDR2 YYREEE (reference sequence). This CDR3 has 13 amino acids. V was trimmed by 4 bases and J by 5 bases, leaving 12 bases between them. CDR3 DNA: TGTGCCAGCAGCATGCCGGGCTCTTATGGCTACACCTTC. It is translated as CASSMPGSYGYTF. The variable domain in full, with the rest retrieved from reference TRBV5-4 and TRBJ1-2, is ETGVTQSPTHLIKTRGQQVTLRCSSQSGHNTVSWYQQALGQGPQFIFQYYREEENGRGNFPPRFSGLQFPNYSSELNVNALELDDSALYLCASSMPGSYGYTFGSGTRLTVV.